The 28 T cell receptor beta chains reported below all come from one sample, sequenced in a study of cytomegalovirus exposure and HLA in healthy donors. The study ran its PCR with 60 Vbeta and 13 Jbeta primers. Clones were sequenced by immunoSEQ multiplex PCR, and TCRdb holds only the in-frame ones, with some missing. The sample records roughly 160,000 clones, around four fifths being singletons. The sequencing sample was made of PBMCs. The receptors derive from a man aged 25-45 years in good health and CMV-seronegative.

The chain uses TRBV7-2 and TRBJ1-2, with 10 positions matching TRBD1. Germline V gene data show CDR1 as SGHTA and CDR2 as FQGNSA. CDR3 length: 14 residues. V lost 1 base to trimming and J lost 4 bases; unmatched junction nucleotides: 0. The CDR3 region is CASSLGTGGYGYTF. In DNA form, the CDR3 reads TGTGCCAGCAGCTTAGGGACAGGGGGCTATGGCTACACCTTC. The variable domain in full, completed from reference TRBV7-2 and TRBJ1-2, reads GAGVSQSPSNKVTEKGKDVELRCDPISGHTALYWYRQSLGQGLEFLIYFQGNSAPDKSGLPSDRFSAERTGGSVSTLTIQRTQQEDSAVYLCASSLGTGGYGYTFGSGTRLTVV.

The CDR3 bases are TGTGCCAGCAGCATACAGGGGGCAGCTAATGAAAAACTGTTTTTT. Translation gives CASSIQGAANEKLFF. The chain employs TRBV28 and TRBJ1-4, with 9 bases fitting TRBD1. CDR3 length equals 15 residues. The junction had 5 bases not matched to a gene; V was cut back by 6 bases and J by 3 bases. Looked up from germline, CDR1 is MDHEN and CDR2 is SYDVKM.

J is TRBJ2-7 and V is TRBV9, with 14 nucleotides matching TRBD2. This CDR3 has 15 residues. In germline, CDR1 is SGDLS, CDR2 YYNGEE. With V trimmed by 4 bases and J by 7 bases, 7 bases remained unmatched. CDR3 sequence: CASSSRLAGGYEQYF. CDR3 in DNA: TGTGCCAGCAGCTCCAGACTAGCGGGGGGGTATGAGCAGTACTTC.

The genes are TRBV6-5 and TRBJ2-7; 9 bases align to TRBD2. With 6 bases clipped from V and 5 bases from J, the junction kept 8 bases outside the gene matches. The CDR3 is 14 residues long. Germline CDR1 MNHEY, CDR2 SVGAGI. The CDR3 DNA is TGTGCCAGCAGCCCGATAGCGGGAGTAGACGAGCAGTACTTC. This gives the protein CASSPIAGVDEQYF.

The chain uses TRBV4-1 and TRBJ2-2; 10 bases agree with TRBD1. This CDR3 has 18 amino acids. Germline CDR1 MGHRA, CDR2 YSYEKL. Trimming cost V 4 bases and J 5 bases; bases outside gene matches: 13. The CDR3 nucleotides are TGCGCCAGCAGCCCGCAGGAATGGGGACAGGGGCGAACCGGGGAGCTGTTTTTT. It specifies CASSPQEWGQGRTGELFF.

This clone was seen only once. This chain connects TRBV11-2 to TRBJ1-3; D not certain. Germline CDR1 and CDR2: SGHAT and FQNNGV. The CDR3 length is 14 residues. V gave up 5 bases and J gave up 0 bases, with 8 bases separating them. The CDR3 region is CASSAGVSGNTIYF. The CDR3 coding sequence is TGTGCCAGCAGCGCTGGAGTCTCTGGAAACACCATATATTTT.

The gene calls are TRBV28 and TRBJ2-5; D not resolved. CDR1 is MDHEN and CDR2 is SYDVKM in the germline V gene. V shed 6 bases and J shed 1 base, with 9 bases lying between them. This CDR3 is 13 amino acids long. This CDR3 is CASRTASQETQYF. In DNA, the CDR3 is TGTGCCAGCAGGACTGCTTCCCAAGAGACCCAGTACTTC.

The chain carries TRBV10-3 and TRBJ2-2; maybe TRBD2 (6 bases). V dropped 11 bases and J dropped 4 bases, with 17 bases sitting between them. This CDR3 has 14 amino acids. CDR1 is ENHRY and CDR2 is SYGVKD in the germline V gene. CDR3 nucleotides: TGTGCCGCCGCACTGGGACTCCTCACCGGGGAGCTGTTTTTT. Translating it yields CAAALGLLTGELFF.

In nucleotides, the CDR3 is TGTGCCAGCAGCCCGGACAGGGTGGGCTACACCTTC. Its protein is CASSPDRVGYTF. The chain carries TRBV27 and TRBJ1-2; 8 nucleotides agree with TRBD1. CDR1 is MNHEY and CDR2 is SMNVEV in the germline V gene (reference sequence). This CDR3 has 12 residues. V lost 6 bases to trimming and J lost 8 bases; unmatched junction nucleotides: 5.

This clone turned up a few times. The chain is built from TRBV5-6 and TRBJ2-2, with TRBD1 as a possible D gene (6 bases). From germline, CDR1 is SGHDT and CDR2 YYEEEE. The CDR3 is 15 residues long. Deletions cut 4 bases from V and 12 bases from J, with 22 bases between. This chain's CDR3 is CASSPTRQDSGKLFF. The DNA of the CDR3 is TGTGCCAGCAGCCCAACCCGACAGGACTCGGGGAAGCTGTTTTTT.

V and J are TRBV27 and TRBJ1-5; 8 nucleotides agree with TRBD1. The CDR3 is 15 residues long. Germline CDR1 MNHEY, CDR2 SMNVEV (reference sequence). V lost 6 bases, J lost 6 bases, and 10 bases stayed unmatched. Here the CDR3 reads CASRSRGREVQPQHF. The DNA of the CDR3 is TGTGCCAGCAGGAGCAGGGGGCGCGAGGTTCAGCCCCAGCATTTT.

The rearrangement links TRBV10-2 to TRBJ2-1, with unresolved D. V dropped 7 bases and J dropped 5 bases, with 15 bases sitting between them. The CDR3 is made up of 14 amino acids. In germline, CDR1 is WSHSY, CDR2 SAAADI. The CDR3 is CASTLPAGDNEQFF. As DNA, the CDR3 is TGCGCCAGCACCTTACCGGCCGGAGACAATGAGCAGTTCTTC.

The V gene is TRBV9, the J gene TRBJ2-1; TRBD2 aligns across 11 bases. Per germline, CDR1 SGDLS and CDR2 YYNGEE. The CDR3 totals 17 residues. V was clipped by 0 bases and J by 9 bases; unmatched bases: 11. The CDR3: CASSVGGSGGAEGEQFF. DNA of the CDR3: TGTGCCAGCAGCGTAGGGGGTAGCGGGGGGGCCGAAGGTGAGCAGTTCTTC.

The rearrangement links TRBV4-3 to TRBJ2-1; 10 bases line up with TRBD2. The V gene end was trimmed by 0 bases and the J gene end by 6 bases; junction bases not matched to a gene: 11. Germline-derived CDR1 and CDR2 are LGHNA and YSLEER. The CDR3 has 18 residues. CDR3 sequence reads: CASSQDWSGGAFGNEQFF. Here the CDR3 DNA reads TGCGCCAGCAGCCAAGATTGGAGCGGGGGGGCCTTTGGCAATGAGCAGTTCTTC.

This chain links TRBV25-1 with TRBJ2-1; the D gene is possibly TRBD1 (5 bases). V was trimmed by 2 bases and J by 8 bases, leaving 13 bases between them. The germline V gene encodes CDR1 MGHDK and CDR2 SYGVNS. The CDR3 loop spans 14 amino acids. The CDR3 loop is CASSEPPGWDEQFF. CDR3 DNA sequence: TGTGCCAGCAGTGAACCCCCAGGGTGGGATGAGCAGTTCTTC. The variable domain in full, with the rest retrieved from reference TRBV25-1 and TRBJ2-1, is EADIYQTPRYLVIGTGKKITLECSQTMGHDKMYWYQQDPGMELHLIHYSYGVNSTEKGDLSSESTVSRIRTEHFPLTLESARPSHTSQYLCASSEPPGWDEQFFGPGTRLTVL.

Concerning this clone: One junction end disagrees with the germline gene, perhaps due to a read error. This sequence joins TRBV27 and TRBJ1-2; TRBD1 might be the D (6 bases). Germline V CDR1 and CDR2: MNHEY, SMNVEV (reference sequence). This CDR3 spans 16 amino acids. CDR3: CTSSLSPQGFGYGYTF. CDR3 DNA: TGTACCAGCAGTTTATCCCCACAGGGCTTCGGGTATGGCTACACCTTC.

The chain links TRBV28 to TRBJ2-1, with 8 bases fitting TRBD2. The J segment lost 3 bases and the V segment lost 7 bases, leaving 5 bases of the junction unmatched. The CDR3 is made up of 14 amino acids. CDR1 and CDR2 (germline): MDHEN, SYDVKM. The CDR3 DNA sequence: TGTGCCAGCACGGCGCGGGAGGTCTACAATGAGCAGTTCTTC. Protein product: CASTAREVYNEQFF. The entire variable domain, with the rest obtained from reference TRBV28 and TRBJ2-1, is as follows: DVKVTQSSRYLVKRTGEKVFLECVQDMDHENMFWYRQDPGLGLRLIYFSYDVKMKEKGDIPEGYSVSREKKERFSLILESASTNQTSMYLCASTAREVYNEQFFGPGTRLTVL.

The chain is built from TRBV14 and TRBJ1-6, with no clear D. CDR1 SGHDN and CDR2 FVKESK come from the germline V gene. The CDR3 runs 13 residues. V dropped 4 bases and J dropped 14 bases, with 15 bases sitting between them. CDR3 sequence (DNA): TGTGCCAGCAGCCGCGGTCTCGAATCATCCCTCCACTTT. Its translation is CASSRGLESSLHF.

The rearrangement uses TRBV9 and TRBJ2-5, with 7 bases matching TRBD1. V shed 3 bases and J 2 bases; nucleotides not matched to a gene: 13. This CDR3 has 17 amino acids. Germline CDR1 SGDLS, CDR2 YYNGEE. This CDR3 is CASSAHSWGQQQETQYF. CDR3 coding DNA: TGTGCCAGCAGCGCACACTCTTGGGGACAGCAACAAGAGACCCAGTACTTC.

This clone was seen a handful of times. The CDR3 DNA is TGTGCCACCAGCAGAGACCAGATACAACGGGGACTTAATGAAAAACTGTTTTTT. Its translation is CATSRDQIQRGLNEKLFF. The chain joins TRBV15 to TRBJ1-4; tentatively, D is TRBD1 (5 bases). This CDR3 has 18 residues. CDR1 is LNHNV, CDR2 YYDKDF, per germline (reference sequence). Between the trimmed V and J ends, which lost 0 bases and 4 bases, there was a span of 18 bases.

The sample holds a few counts of this clone. The chain links TRBV7-2 to TRBJ2-2; 10 positions match TRBD1. Looked up from germline, CDR1 is SGHTA and CDR2 is FQGNSA. The CDR3 sequence is 15 residues long. After removal of 5 bases from V and 3 bases from J, the junction contained 3 bases not matched to a gene. The CDR3 reads CASSVDRGYTGELFF. The CDR3 DNA reads as TGTGCCAGCAGCGTGGACAGGGGGTACACCGGGGAGCTGTTTTTT.

As concerns this clone: Additional DNA sequences in this sample encode the identical CDR3. The rearrangement links TRBV6-6 to TRBJ2-3; 7 bases are shared with TRBD2. V trimming: 3 bases; J trimming: 0 bases; junction bases outside the gene matches: 0. In germline, CDR1 is MNHNY, CDR2 SVGAGI (reference sequence). This CDR3 contains 14 residues. As DNA, the CDR3 is TGTGCCAGCAGTTATAGCGGGAGCACAGATACGCAGTATTTT. The encoded protein is CASSYSGSTDTQYF.

J is TRBJ1-6 and V is TRBV7-9, with TRBD1 as a possible D gene (5 bases). Between the trimmed V and J ends, which lost 5 bases and 9 bases, there was a span of 14 bases. The CDR3 contains 14 residues. The germline V gene encodes CDR1 SEHNR and CDR2 FQNEAQ (reference sequence). The CDR3 loop reads CASSQMGGASPLHF. In nucleotides, the CDR3 is TGTGCCAGCAGCCAGATGGGGGGTGCTTCACCCCTCCACTTT. The full variable domain, with the rest looked up from reference TRBV7-9 and TRBJ1-6, is DTGVSQNPRHKITKRGQNVTFRCDPISEHNRLYWYRQTLGQGPEFLTYFQNEAQLEKSRLLSDRFSAERPKGSFSTLEIQRTEQGDSAMYLCASSQMGGASPLHFGNGTRLTVT.

CDR3 region: CASRRGQVLPYEQYF. CDR3 sequence (DNA): TGTGCCAGCCGACGGGGACAGGTCTTGCCCTACGAGCAGTACTTC. This chain uses TRBV6-5 with TRBJ2-7, with TRBD1 matching 8 bases. The junction had 11 bases not matched to a gene; V was cut back by 8 bases and J by 2 bases. This CDR3 region has 15 residues. Germline V CDR1 and CDR2: MNHEY, SVGAGI.

The rearrangement joins TRBV10-1 to TRBJ2-7, with TRBD2 matching over 10 bases. This CDR3 is built from 14 residues. In germline, CDR1 is WNHNN, CDR2 SYGVQD (reference sequence). J lost 1 base, V lost 6 bases, and 3 bases had no gene match. The CDR3 region has the DNA TGCGCCAGCAGCTCTAGCGGGAGTTCCTACGAGCAGTACTTC. This gives the protein CASSSSGSSYEQYF.

This chain joins TRBV7-8 and TRBJ1-1; the match to TRBD1 covers 7 bases. CDR1 SGHVS and CDR2 FQNEAQ come from the germline V gene. The CDR3 has 13 amino acids. Trimming took 7 bases from V and 5 from J; bases not matched to a gene: 7. CDR3 nucleotides: TGTGCCAGCACCGGAGACAGGGCTACTGAAGCTTTCTTT. Protein sequence: CASTGDRATEAFF.

The chain uses TRBV4-3 and TRBJ2-7; 11 bases line up with TRBD2. CDR3 length: 16 amino acids. V dropped 1 base and J dropped 1; count of bases not matched to a gene: 3. Looked up from germline, CDR1 is LGHNA and CDR2 is YSLEER. The CDR3 DNA sequence: TGCGCCAGCAGCCAAGTTCTAGCGGGAGGATCCTACGAGCAGTACTTC. Translation gives CASSQVLAGGSYEQYF.

This chain uses TRBV4-2 with TRBJ1-2; 7 positions agree with TRBD1. The CDR3 contains 14 residues. Looked up from germline, CDR1 is LGHNA and CDR2 is YNFKEQ. V shed 0 bases, J shed 4 bases, and the junction held 2 bases outside the gene matches. CDR3 residues: CASSQERQGYGYTF. In DNA, the CDR3 is TGTGCCAGCAGCCAAGAGCGACAGGGCTATGGCTACACCTTC.